The rows below give T cell receptor beta chains drawn from one sample of a study of blood T cell repertoires in COVID-19. This table comes from immunoSEQ multiplex PCR, and its TCRdb copy is limited to in-frame clones, with some not included. The sample contains roughly 180,000 clones, less than 90% of which appear only once. The sequenced sample consisted of peripheral blood. The source is a man in his sixties or seventies with active or convalescent COVID-19. Each CDR3 is given with its conserved first and last residue. A D gene is named only where the DNA matches it firmly. The size of a clone is reported for some rows only, either as once, few or many, or as a class for expanded clones.

v_call,clone_size,d_call,j_call,cdr3_aa,cdr3_nt
TRBV6-5,-,-,TRBJ1-2,CASSHDRPGGYTF,TGTGCCAGCAGTCACGACAGACCTGGGGGCTACACCTTC
TRBV7-6,-,TRBD1,TRBJ1-1,CASSRRQGQSTEAFF,TGTGCCAGCAGCCGCCGACAGGGGCAGAGCACTGAAGCTTTCTTT
TRBV18,-,-,TRBJ1-1,CASSPGAQTEAFF,TGTGCCAGCTCACCGGGGGCGCAGACTGAAGCTTTCTTT
TRBV28,-,-,TRBJ1-4,CAVDNRAGANEKLFF,TGTGCTGTGGATAACAGGGCAGGTGCTAATGAAAAACTGTTTTTT
TRBV5-1,-,TRBD2,TRBJ2-5,CASSPGTSGGRETQYF,TGCGCCAGCAGCCCCGGGACTAGCGGGGGCCGAGAGACCCAGTACTTC
TRBV5-8,-,-,TRBJ1-1,CASSLVVKGMNTEAFF,TGTGCCAGCAGCTTGGTAGTGAAGGGGATGAACACTGAAGCTTTCTTT
TRBV18,few,TRBD1,TRBJ2-7,CASSPQDRVRYF,TGTGCCAGCTCACCCCAGGACAGGGTTAGGTACTTC
TRBV9,-,TRBD1,TRBJ1-2,CASSNSETGFLYGYTF,TGTGCCAGCAGCAACTCTGAGACAGGGTTCCTCTATGGCTACACCTTC
TRBV5-1,-,TRBD1,TRBJ1-2,CASSWDSDYGYTF,TGCGCCAGCAGCTGGGACAGCGACTATGGCTACACCTTC
TRBV7-2,-,-,TRBJ1-1,CASSSQAGLLTEAFF,TGTGCCAGCAGCTCCCAGGCAGGCCTCTTAACTGAAGCTTTCTTT
TRBV5-1,-,TRBD2,TRBJ2-1,CASSSWTRLGYNEQFF,TGCGCCAGCAGCTCGTGGACTAGATTAGGGTACAATGAGCAGTTCTTC
TRBV5-5,-,-,TRBJ1-5,CASSQGRGNQPQHF,TGTGCCAGCAGCCAGGGACGGGGGAATCAGCCCCAGCATTTT
TRBV30,-,TRBD2,TRBJ2-5,CARRGLAGETQYF,TGTGCCCGCCGGGGACTAGCGGGAGAGACCCAGTACTTC
TRBV18,-,TRBD1,TRBJ2-1,CASSPPGGLSSYNEQFF,TGTGCCAGCTCACCTCCAGGGGGCCTTAGCTCCTACAATGAGCAGTTCTTC
TRBV4-3,-,-,TRBJ1-1,CASSQVVGSGTEAFF,TGCGCCAGCAGCCAAGTAGTCGGGTCCGGGACTGAAGCTTTCTTT
TRBV7-8,-,-,TRBJ1-1,CASSLRPGHTEAFF,TGTGCCAGCAGCTTGCGGCCAGGGCACACTGAAGCTTTCTTT
TRBV2,-,TRBD1,TRBJ2-5,CASSGGQGVSLAQETQYF,TGTGCCAGCAGTGGGGGACAGGGGGTCTCCCTAGCACAAGAGACCCAGTACTTC
TRBV6-5,-,-,TRBJ1-1,CASTPRVNTEAFF,TGTGCCAGCACTCCCAGGGTGAACACTGAAGCTTTCTTT
TRBV7-2,-,-,TRBJ1-5,CASTAQGNQPQHF,TGTGCCAGCACAGCACAGGGCAATCAGCCCCAGCATTTT
TRBV27,-,TRBD1,TRBJ1-6,CASSWDRDGNSPLHF,TGTGCCAGCAGTTGGGACAGGGATGGGAATTCACCCCTCCACTTT
TRBV28,-,-,TRBJ1-4,CASSLGGQANEKLFF,TGTGCCAGCAGTTTAGGAGGTCAGGCTAATGAAAAACTGTTTTTT
TRBV14,-,-,TRBJ2-7,CASSQESGQWSSYEQYF,TGTGCCAGCAGCCAAGAAAGCGGTCAGTGGAGCTCCTACGAGCAGTACTTC
TRBV18,-,TRBD2,TRBJ2-1,CASSPGLAGGGGNEQFF,TGTGCCAGCTCACCTGGTCTAGCGGGGGGAGGAGGCAATGAGCAGTTCTTC
TRBV15,-,-,TRBJ1-1,CATSRGRDTEAFF,TGTGCCACCAGCAGAGGTCGGGACACTGAAGCTTTCTTT
TRBV27,-,TRBD1,TRBJ2-2,CASILRPMTGEGGTGELFF,TGTGCCAGCATTCTCCGTCCGATGACAGGGGAAGGAGGCACCGGGGAGCTGTTTTTT
TRBV6-1,-,TRBD2,TRBJ2-7,CASSDGNLLGLAGPLHEQYF,TGTGCCAGCAGTGATGGGAATTTACTAGGACTAGCGGGACCCCTACACGAGCAGTACTTC
TRBV5-4,-,TRBD1,TRBJ1-2,CASSFDRGLGGYTF,TGTGCCAGCAGCTTCGACAGGGGGTTGGGTGGCTACACCTTC
TRBV27,-,TRBD1,TRBJ1-5,CASSSLGGTGFGQPQHF,TGTGCCAGCAGTTCCCTGGGCGGGACAGGGTTTGGTCAGCCCCAGCATTTT
TRBV7-9,-,TRBD1,TRBJ2-2,CASSPPRQGASGELFF,TGTGCCAGCAGCCCTCCGAGACAGGGGGCATCCGGGGAGCTGTTTTTT
TRBV24-1,-,-,TRBJ2-6,CATSDEGFSGANVLTF,TGTGCCACCAGTGATGAGGGATTCTCTGGGGCCAACGTCCTGACTTTC
TRBV12-3/TRBV12-4,once,-,TRBJ2-3,CASSYLALDTQYF,TGTGCCAGCAGCTATCTAGCGTTGGATACGCAGTATTTT
TRBV7-2,-,-,TRBJ2-3,CASSLDLVTTDTQYF,TGTGCCAGCAGCTTAGATCTAGTAACCACAGATACGCAGTATTTT
TRBV30,-,-,TRBJ1-6,CAWSASFNSPLHF,TGTGCCTGGAGTGCCTCCTTTAATTCACCCCTCCACTTT
TRBV29-1,once,-,TRBJ1-2,CSVERVRDSSYGYTF,TGCAGCGTTGAAAGGGTTCGGGACTCTTCTTATGGCTACACCTTC
TRBV19,-,TRBD1,TRBJ2-4,CASSARQGSGAKNIQYF,TGTGCCAGTAGTGCCCGACAGGGGAGCGGAGCCAAAAACATTCAGTACTTC
TRBV7-9,-,TRBD2,TRBJ2-7,CASSLVGTRLRTYEQYF,TGTGCCAGCAGCTTAGTGGGGACTAGGTTAAGAACCTACGAGCAGTACTTC
TRBV7-2,-,-,TRBJ2-7,CASSPLYEQYF,TGTGCCAGCAGCCCCCTATACGAGCAGTACTTC
TRBV6-6,few,-,TRBJ1-6,CASILNPPDSPLHF,TGTGCCAGCATTCTCAATCCCCCGGATTCACCCCTCCACTTT